This T cell receptor beta chain stems from a study of blood T cell repertoires in COVID-19. Study summary: T cells, B-cell-depleted T cells, or PBMCs supplied cDNA or gDNA.

Sequencing used immunoSEQ multiplex PCR; TCRdb keeps in-frame clones, though not all of them. Altogether about 140,000 clones are present, 85% to 90% being singletons, with the ten largest covering approximately 10%. Unmatched junction bases numbered 9, after V lost 10 bases and J lost 2 bases. CDR3 length equals 16 residues. In germline, CDR1 is SNHLY, CDR2 FYNNEI. The material sequenced was peripheral blood. The receptor's source is a woman of 80 years or more with acute or convalescent COVID-19. The rearrangement uses TRBV2 and TRBJ2-2; TRBD1 agrees at 11 bases. The CDR3 DNA reads TGTGCCATCCCGGGACAGGGGGACTCTAACACCGGGGAGCTGTTTTTT. Its protein product is CAIPGQGDSNTGELFF. The full variable domain, rest sourced from reference TRBV2 and TRBJ2-2, is EPEVTQTPSHQVTQMGQEVILRCVPISNHLYFYWYRQILGQKVEFLVSFYNNEISEKSEIFDDQFSVERPDGSNFTLKIRSTKLEDSAMYFCAIPGQGDSNTGELFFGEGSRLTVL.